This TCR beta chain was documented in a study of T-cell reconstitution after alpha-beta-depleted transplantation in children. Overall study results and limits: T-cell numbers and diversity one year post-transplant derived largely from freshly generated T cells.

Using unique molecular identifiers, the investigators prepared the TCRbeta library. TCRdb independently ran MiXCR on the PCR reads; one entry per CDR3 protein. The table has more than 120,000 distinct CDR3 sequences, 8% to 10% seen once; the top ten hold over 15%. In its sample, this clonotype was seen many times. What it binds is unknown. The sequence was collected from a female patient between 2 and 10 years old who had a stem cell transplant for congenital amegakaryocytic thrombocytopenia, so the T cells may come from the graft donor. The sample consisted of PBMCs, mostly from graft donor cells, taken 180 days after TCRalphabeta/CD19-depleted stem cell transplant.

CDR3 DNA sequence: TGTGCCAGCAGTTTCTTCGGAGAGCAGTACTTC. This translates into CASSFFGEQYF. The rearrangement uses TRBV27 and TRBJ2-7; D gene ambiguous. Trimming took off 3 bases at V and 7 bases at J, with 7 bases between the two ends. This CDR3 has 11 amino acids. Germline lookup yields CDR1 MNHEY and CDR2 SMNVEV (reference sequence).